Listed here is a single T cell receptor (beta chain). The antigen is unknown. The data were taken from a study of TIL therapy for anti-PD-1-resistant metastatic lung cancer. Study overall: Patients had a median age of 54 years (range roughly 35-80). Most patients had lung adenocarcinoma; several tumors were EGFR-mutant, two ALK-rearranged; half smoked currently or formerly.

Time point here: pre-treatment sample, taken before nivolumab and TIL therapy. Sequencing used immunoSEQ v3. Libraries were prepared by immunoSEQ multiplex PCR; TCRdb keeps only in-frame clonotypes and omits some of them. The data hold some 20,000 clones, with about 79% observed a single time. General observations from the study: After infusion, TIL clonotypes partly replaced peripheral T cells and declined over months. This highly selected cohort may not generalize to typical lung cancer patients.

In germline, CDR1 is LGHNT, CDR2 FRNRAP. V shed 4 bases and J 7 bases; nucleotides not matched to a gene: 8. This CDR3 is 16 amino acids long. The sequences come from blood, collected at baseline. This rearrangement joins TRBV12-5 to TRBJ2-1, with 12 bases fitting TRBD2. The TCR comes from a person between 30 and 80 years old with non-small cell lung cancer. The CDR3 is CASGWGRLAGDNEQFF. CDR3 DNA sequence: TGTGCTAGTGGTTGGGGTAGACTAGCGGGGGATAATGAGCAGTTCTTC.